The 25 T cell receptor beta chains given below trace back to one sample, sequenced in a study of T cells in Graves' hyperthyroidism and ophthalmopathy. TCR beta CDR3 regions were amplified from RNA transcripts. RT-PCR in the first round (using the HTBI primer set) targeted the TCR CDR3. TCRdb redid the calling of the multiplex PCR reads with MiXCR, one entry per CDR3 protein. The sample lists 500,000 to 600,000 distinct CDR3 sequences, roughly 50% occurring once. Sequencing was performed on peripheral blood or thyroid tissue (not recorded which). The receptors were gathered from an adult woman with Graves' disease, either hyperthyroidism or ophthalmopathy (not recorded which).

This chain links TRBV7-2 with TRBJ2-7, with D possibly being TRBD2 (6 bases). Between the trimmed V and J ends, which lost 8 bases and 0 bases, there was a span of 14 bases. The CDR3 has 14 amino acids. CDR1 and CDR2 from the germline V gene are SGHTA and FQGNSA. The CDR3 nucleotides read TGTGCCAGCCAACCGAGCGGGCCCTCCTACGAGCAGTACTTC. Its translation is CASQPSGPSYEQYF.

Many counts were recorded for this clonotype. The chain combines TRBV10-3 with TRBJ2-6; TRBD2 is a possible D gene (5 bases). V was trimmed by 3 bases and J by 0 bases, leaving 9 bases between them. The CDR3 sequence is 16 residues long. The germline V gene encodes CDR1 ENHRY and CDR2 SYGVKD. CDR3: CAISEDAGSGANVLTF. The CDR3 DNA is TGTGCCATCAGTGAAGACGCGGGCTCTGGGGCCAACGTCCTGACTTTC.

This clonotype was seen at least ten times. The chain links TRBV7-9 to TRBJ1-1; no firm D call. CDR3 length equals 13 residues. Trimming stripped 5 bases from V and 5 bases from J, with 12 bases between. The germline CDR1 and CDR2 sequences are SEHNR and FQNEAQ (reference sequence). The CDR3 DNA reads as TGTGCCAGCAGCGACCGGCGGAAGACTGAAGCTTTCTTT. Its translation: CASSDRRKTEAFF.

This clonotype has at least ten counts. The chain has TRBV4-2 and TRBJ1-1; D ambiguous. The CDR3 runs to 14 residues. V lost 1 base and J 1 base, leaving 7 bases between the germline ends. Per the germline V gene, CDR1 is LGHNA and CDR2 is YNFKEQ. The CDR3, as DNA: TGTGCCAGCAGCCAAGGTGCGGGGAACACTGAAGCTTTCTTT. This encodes CASSQGAGNTEAFF.

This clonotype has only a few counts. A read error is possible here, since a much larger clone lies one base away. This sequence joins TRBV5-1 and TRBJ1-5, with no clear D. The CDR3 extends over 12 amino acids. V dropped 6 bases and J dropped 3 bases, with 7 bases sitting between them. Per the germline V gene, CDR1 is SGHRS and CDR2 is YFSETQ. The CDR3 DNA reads TGCGCCAGCAAGATCGCCAATCAGCCCCAGCATTTT. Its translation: CASKIANQPQHF.

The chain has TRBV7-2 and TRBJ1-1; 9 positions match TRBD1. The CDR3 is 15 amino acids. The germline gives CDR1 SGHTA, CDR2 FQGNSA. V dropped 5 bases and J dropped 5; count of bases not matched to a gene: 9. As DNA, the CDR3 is TGTGCCAGCAGCCCTGGGACAGGGAAATCGACTGAAGCTTTCTTT. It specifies CASSPGTGKSTEAFF.

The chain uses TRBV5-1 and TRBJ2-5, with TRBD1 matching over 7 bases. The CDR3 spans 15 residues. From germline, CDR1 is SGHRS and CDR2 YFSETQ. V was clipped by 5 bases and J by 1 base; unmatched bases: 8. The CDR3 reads CASSQTTGLQETQYF. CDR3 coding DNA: TGCGCCAGCAGTCAAACGACAGGGCTCCAAGAGACCCAGTACTTC.

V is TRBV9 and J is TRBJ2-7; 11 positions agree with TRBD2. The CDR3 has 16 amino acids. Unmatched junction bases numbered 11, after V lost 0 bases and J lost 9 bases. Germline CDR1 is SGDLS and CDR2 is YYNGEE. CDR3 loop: CASSVEVTSGVTGQYF. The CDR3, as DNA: TGTGCCAGCAGCGTAGAAGTGACTAGCGGGGTTACGGGGCAGTACTTC.

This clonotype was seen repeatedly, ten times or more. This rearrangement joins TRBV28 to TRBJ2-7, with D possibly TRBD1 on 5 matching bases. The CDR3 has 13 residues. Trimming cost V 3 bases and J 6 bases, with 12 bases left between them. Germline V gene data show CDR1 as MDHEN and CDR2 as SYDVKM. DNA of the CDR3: TGTGCCAGCAGTTTTGGTAGAACAGGCGAGCAGTACTTC. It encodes CASSFGRTGEQYF.

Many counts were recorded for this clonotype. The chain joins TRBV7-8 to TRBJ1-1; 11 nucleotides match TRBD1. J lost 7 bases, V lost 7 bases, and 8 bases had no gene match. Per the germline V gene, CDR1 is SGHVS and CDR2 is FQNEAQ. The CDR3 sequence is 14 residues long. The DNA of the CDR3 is TGTGCCAGCACCCAGGGGGACAGGGGGGTTGAAGCTTTCTTT. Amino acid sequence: CASTQGDRGVEAFF.

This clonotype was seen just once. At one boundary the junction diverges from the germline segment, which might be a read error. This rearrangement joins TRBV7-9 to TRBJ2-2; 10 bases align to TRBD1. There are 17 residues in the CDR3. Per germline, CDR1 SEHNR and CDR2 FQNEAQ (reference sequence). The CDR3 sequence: CASSLNPGTGVSGELLF. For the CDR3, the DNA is TGTGCCAGCAGCTTGAACCCCGGGACAGGGGTCTCCGGGGAGCTGCTTTTT.

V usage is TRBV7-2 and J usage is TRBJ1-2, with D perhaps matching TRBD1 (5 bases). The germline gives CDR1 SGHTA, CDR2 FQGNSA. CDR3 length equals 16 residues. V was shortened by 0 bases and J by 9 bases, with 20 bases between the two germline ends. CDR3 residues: CASSLAGDALWNSYTF. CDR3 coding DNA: TGTGCCAGCAGCTTAGCAGGGGACGCTCTTTGGAATAGCTACACCTTC.

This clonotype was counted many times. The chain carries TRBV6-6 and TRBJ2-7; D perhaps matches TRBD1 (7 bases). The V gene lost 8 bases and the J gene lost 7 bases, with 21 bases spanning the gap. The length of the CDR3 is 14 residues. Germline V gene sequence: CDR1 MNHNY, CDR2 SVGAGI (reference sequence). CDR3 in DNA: TGTGCCAGCCTCCGAACGGAGGGGGCGGGGGAGCAGTACTTC. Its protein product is CASLRTEGAGEQYF.

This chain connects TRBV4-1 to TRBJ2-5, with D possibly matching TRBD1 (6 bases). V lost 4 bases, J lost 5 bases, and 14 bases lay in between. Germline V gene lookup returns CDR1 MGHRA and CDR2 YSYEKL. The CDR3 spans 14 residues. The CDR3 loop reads CASSRTVTRETQYF. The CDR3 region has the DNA TGCGCCAGCAGCCGGACAGTTACGAGGGAGACCCAGTACTTC.

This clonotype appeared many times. DNA for the CDR3: TGTGCCAGCACCCACAGATCTGACAGGGGAGGAGAGACCCAGTACTTC. The encoded protein is CASTHRSDRGGETQYF. This chain links TRBV27 with TRBJ2-5, with TRBD1 matching 8 bases. Germline CDR1 and CDR2: MNHEY and SMNVEV (reference sequence). The CDR3 length is 16 residues. The ends lost 7 bases at V and 4 bases at J; junction bases unmatched: 14.

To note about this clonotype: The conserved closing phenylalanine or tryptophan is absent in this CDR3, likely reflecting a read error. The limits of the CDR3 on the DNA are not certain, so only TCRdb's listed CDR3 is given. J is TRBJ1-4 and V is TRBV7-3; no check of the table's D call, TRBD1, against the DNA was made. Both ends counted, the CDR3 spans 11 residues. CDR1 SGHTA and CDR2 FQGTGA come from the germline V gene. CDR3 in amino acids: CASSQVRRRTL.

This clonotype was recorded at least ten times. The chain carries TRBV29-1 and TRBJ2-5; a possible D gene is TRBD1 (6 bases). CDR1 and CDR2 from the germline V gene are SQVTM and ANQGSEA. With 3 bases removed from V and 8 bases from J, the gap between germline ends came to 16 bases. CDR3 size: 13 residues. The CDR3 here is CSVDAAQGRTQYF. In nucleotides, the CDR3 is TGCAGCGTTGATGCGGCACAGGGTAGAACCCAGTACTTC.

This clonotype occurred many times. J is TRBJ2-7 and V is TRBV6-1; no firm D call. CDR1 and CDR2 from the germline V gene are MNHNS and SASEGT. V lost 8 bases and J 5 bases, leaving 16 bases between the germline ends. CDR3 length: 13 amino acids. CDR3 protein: CASRVPLRHEQYF. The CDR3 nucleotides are TGTGCCAGCCGAGTGCCCCTCAGACACGAGCAGTACTTC.

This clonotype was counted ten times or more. The CDR3 protein is CASSYERAVYNSPLHF. The DNA for the CDR3 is TGTGCCAGCAGTTACGAGAGGGCCGTATATAATTCACCCCTCCACTTT. This rearrangement joins TRBV6-5 to TRBJ1-6; no firm D call. The CDR3 loop spans 16 amino acids. The germline CDR1 and CDR2 sequences are MNHEY and SVGAGI. Deletions cut 2 bases from V and 4 bases from J, with 12 bases between.

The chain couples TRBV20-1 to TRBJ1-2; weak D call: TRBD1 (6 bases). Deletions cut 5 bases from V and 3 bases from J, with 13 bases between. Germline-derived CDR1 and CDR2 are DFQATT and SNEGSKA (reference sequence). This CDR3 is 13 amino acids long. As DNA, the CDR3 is TGCAGTGCTGGAAGGGAGGGGGACTATGGCTACACCTTC. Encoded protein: CSAGREGDYGYTF.

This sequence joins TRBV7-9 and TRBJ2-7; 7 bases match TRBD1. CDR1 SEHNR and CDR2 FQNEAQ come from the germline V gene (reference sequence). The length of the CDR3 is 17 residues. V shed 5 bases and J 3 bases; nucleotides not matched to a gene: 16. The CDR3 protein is CASSQERPRGSHYEQYF. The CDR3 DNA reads TGTGCCAGCAGCCAAGAACGCCCCAGGGGGTCCCACTACGAGCAGTACTTC.

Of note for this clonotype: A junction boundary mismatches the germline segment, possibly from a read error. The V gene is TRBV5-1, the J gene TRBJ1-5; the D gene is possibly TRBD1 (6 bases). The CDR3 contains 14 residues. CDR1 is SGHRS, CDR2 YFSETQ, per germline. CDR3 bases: TGCGCCAGCAGCTTGGGGGGGCACAATCGGCCCCAGCATTTT. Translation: CASSLGGHNRPQHF.

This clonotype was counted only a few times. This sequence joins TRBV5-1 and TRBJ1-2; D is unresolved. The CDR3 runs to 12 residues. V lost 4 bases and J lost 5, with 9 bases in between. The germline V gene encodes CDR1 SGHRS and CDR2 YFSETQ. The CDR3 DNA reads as TGCGCCAGCAGCGCTTCCGAGTATGGCTACACCTTC. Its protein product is CASSASEYGYTF.

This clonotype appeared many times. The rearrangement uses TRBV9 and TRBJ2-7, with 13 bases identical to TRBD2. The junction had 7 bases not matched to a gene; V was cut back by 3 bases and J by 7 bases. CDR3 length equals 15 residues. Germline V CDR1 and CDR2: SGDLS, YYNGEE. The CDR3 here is CASSATSGRSREQYF. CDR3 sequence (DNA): TGTGCCAGCAGCGCGACTAGCGGGAGGTCGAGGGAGCAGTACTTC. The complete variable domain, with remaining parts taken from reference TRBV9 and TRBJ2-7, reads DSGVTQTPKHLITATGQRVTLRCSPRSGDLSVYWYQQSLDQGLQFLIQYYNGEERAKGNILERFSAQQFPDLHSELNLSSLELGDSALYFCASSATSGRSREQYFGPGTRLTVT.

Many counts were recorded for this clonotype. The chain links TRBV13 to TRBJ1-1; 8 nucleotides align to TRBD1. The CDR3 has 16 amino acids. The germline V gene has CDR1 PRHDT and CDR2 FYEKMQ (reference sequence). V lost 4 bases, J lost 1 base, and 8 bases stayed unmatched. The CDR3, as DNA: TGTGCCAGCAGCTCCCAATCCAGGGGGCAGAACACTGAAGCTTTCTTT. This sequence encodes CASSSQSRGQNTEAFF.